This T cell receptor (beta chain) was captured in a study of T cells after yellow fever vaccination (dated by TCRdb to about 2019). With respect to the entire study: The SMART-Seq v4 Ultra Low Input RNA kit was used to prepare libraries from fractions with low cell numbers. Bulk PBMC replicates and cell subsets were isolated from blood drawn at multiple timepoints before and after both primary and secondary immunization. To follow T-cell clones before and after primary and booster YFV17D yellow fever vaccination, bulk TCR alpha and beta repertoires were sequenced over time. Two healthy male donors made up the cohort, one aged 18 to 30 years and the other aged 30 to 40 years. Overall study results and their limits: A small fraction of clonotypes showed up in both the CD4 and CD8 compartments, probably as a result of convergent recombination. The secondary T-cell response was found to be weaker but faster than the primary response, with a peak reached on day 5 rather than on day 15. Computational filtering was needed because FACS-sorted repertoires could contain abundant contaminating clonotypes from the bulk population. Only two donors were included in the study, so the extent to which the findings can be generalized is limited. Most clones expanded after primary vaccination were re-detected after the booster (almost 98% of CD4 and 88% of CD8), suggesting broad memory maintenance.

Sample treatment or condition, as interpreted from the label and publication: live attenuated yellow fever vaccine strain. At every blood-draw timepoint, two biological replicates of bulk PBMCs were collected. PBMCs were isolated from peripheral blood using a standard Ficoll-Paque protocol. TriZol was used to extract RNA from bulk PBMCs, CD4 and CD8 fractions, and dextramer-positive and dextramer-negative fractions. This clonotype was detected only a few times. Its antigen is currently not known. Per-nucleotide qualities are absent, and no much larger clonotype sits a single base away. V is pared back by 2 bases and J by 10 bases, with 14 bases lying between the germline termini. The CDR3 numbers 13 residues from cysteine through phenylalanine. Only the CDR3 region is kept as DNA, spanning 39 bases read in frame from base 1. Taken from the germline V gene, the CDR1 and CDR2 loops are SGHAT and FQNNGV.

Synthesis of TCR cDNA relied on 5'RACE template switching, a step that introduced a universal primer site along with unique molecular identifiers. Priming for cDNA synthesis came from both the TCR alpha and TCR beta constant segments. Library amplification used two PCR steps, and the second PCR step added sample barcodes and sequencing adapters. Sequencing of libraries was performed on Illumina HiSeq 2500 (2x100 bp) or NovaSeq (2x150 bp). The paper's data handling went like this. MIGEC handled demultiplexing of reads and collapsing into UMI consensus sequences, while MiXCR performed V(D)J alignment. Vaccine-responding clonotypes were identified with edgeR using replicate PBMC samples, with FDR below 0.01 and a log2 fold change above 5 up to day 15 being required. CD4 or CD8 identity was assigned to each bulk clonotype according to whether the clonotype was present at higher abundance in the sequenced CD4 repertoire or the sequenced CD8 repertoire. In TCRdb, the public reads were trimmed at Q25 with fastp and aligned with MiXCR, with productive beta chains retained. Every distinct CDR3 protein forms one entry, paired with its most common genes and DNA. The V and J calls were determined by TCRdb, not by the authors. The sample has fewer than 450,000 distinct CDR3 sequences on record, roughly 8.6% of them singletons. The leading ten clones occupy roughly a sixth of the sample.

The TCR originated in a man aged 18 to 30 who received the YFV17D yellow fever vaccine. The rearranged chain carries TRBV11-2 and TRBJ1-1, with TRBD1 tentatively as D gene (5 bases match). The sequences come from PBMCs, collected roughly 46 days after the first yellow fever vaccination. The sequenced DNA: TGTGCCAGCAGCTTAAACACACAGGTACCAGCTTTCTTT. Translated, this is CASSLNTQVPAFF.